This passage covers 9 T cell receptor beta chains from one sample sequenced in a study of CD8+ T cells in alopecia areata. Documented treatment: oral pan-JAK inhibitor, 5-10 mg twice daily. RNA extraction and reverse transcription yielded cDNA as sequencing template. Libraries were prepared by immunoSEQ multiplex PCR; TCRdb keeps only in-frame clonotypes and omits some of them. The sample shows some 200,000 clones, roughly 60% of them seen only once. The sample here was CD4+ T cells sorted from blood, taken at week 24, from a patient treated with tofacitinib. The receptors shown here come from a human donor with alopecia areata.

The J gene is TRBJ1-2, the V gene TRBV2; D unresolved. The CDR3 loop spans 15 amino acids. Germline CDR1 reads SNHLY; CDR2 reads FYNNEI. Trimming removed 2 bases at V and 3 bases at J, with 13 bases between. CDR3 residues: CASSESPKGYYGYTF. CDR3 bases: TGTGCCAGCAGTGAATCGCCGAAGGGATACTATGGCTACACCTTC.

The rearrangement links TRBV7-2 to TRBJ2-5; D ambiguous. V lost 7 bases, J lost 4 bases, and 16 bases lay in between. The V gene's germline CDR1 is SGHTA and CDR2 FQGNSA. This CDR3 is built from 14 residues. The CDR3 region has the DNA TGTGCCAGCATCATCGGGTTAACCAGAGAGACCCAGTACTTC. Protein sequence: CASIIGLTRETQYF. The whole variable domain, remainder taken from reference TRBV7-2 and TRBJ2-5, is GAGVSQSPSNKVTEKGKDVELRCDPISGHTALYWYRQSLGQGLEFLIYFQGNSAPDKSGLPSDRFSAERTGGSVSTLTIQRTQQEDSAVYLCASIIGLTRETQYFGPGTRLLVL.

In its sample, this clone was seen a few times. The genes are TRBV6-5 and TRBJ2-3, with D hard to call. Looked up from germline, CDR1 is MNHEY and CDR2 is SVGAGI. V was pared by 6 bases and J by 4 bases, with 17 bases between. This CDR3 contains 15 residues. The CDR3 region has the DNA TGTGCCAGCAGCCCAACGGGCGGCGAGGCAGATACGCAGTATTTT. The encoded protein is CASSPTGGEADTQYF.

J is TRBJ1-2 and V is TRBV5-1, with D tentatively TRBD1 (6 bases). CDR1 and CDR2 from the germline V gene are SGHRS and YFSETQ. The CDR3 runs to 12 residues. The V end was cut by 4 bases, the J end by 6 bases, with 10 bases between. The CDR3 coding sequence is TGCGCCAGCAGCATACGACAGGATGGCTACACCTTC. Amino acids: CASSIRQDGYTF. The full variable domain, with the rest looked up from reference TRBV5-1 and TRBJ1-2, is KAGVTQTPRYLIKTRGQQVTLSCSPISGHRSVSWYQQTPGQGLQFLFEYFSETQRNKGNFPGRFSGRQFSNSRSEMNVSTLELGDSALYLCASSIRQDGYTFGSGTRLTVV.

V is TRBV15 and J is TRBJ2-5; D is ambiguous. This CDR3 comprises 12 residues. CDR1 LNHNV and CDR2 YYDKDF come from the germline V gene (reference sequence). Trimming removed 0 bases at V and 7 bases at J, with 6 bases between. CDR3 sequence (DNA): TGTGCCACCAGCAGAGATGACGGGACCCAGTACTTC. Protein: CATSRDDGTQYF. Variable domain in full (rest from reference TRBV15 and TRBJ2-5): DAMVIQNPRYQVTQFGKPVTLSCSQTLNHNVMYWYQQKSSQAPKLLFHYYDKDFNNEADTPDNFQSRRPNTSFCFLDIRSPGLGDTAMYLCATSRDDGTQYFGPGTRLLVL.

The V call is TRBV30, the J call TRBJ2-3; weak D call: TRBD1 (5 bases). This CDR3 is built from 15 residues. The V gene lost 1 base and the J gene lost 3 bases, with 14 bases spanning the gap. Germline CDR1 GTSNPN, CDR2 SVGIG (reference sequence). CDR3 nucleotide sequence: TGTGCCTGGAGTGGAGGACAAGGGTTAACAGATACGCAGTATTTT. Its translation is CAWSGGQGLTDTQYF.

V gene TRBV30 combines with J gene TRBJ1-1; D perhaps matches TRBD1 (5 bases). V was clipped by 3 bases and J by 5 bases, with 16 bases between them. CDR3 length: 14 amino acids. Germline V lookup: CDR1 GTSNPN, CDR2 SVGIG (reference sequence). Here the CDR3 reads CAWRRIGAETEAFF. CDR3 sequence (DNA): TGTGCCTGGAGGAGGATAGGGGCTGAAACTGAAGCTTTCTTT.

The V and J genes are TRBV6-5 and TRBJ2-5; 8 bases map to TRBD1. V shed 6 bases and J 2 bases; nucleotides not matched to a gene: 5. Germline V gives CDR1 MNHEY, CDR2 SVGAGI. The CDR3 sequence is 14 residues long. In nucleotides, the CDR3 is TGTGCCAGCAGCTCTAACAGGGGGCAAGAGACCCAGTACTTC. Protein sequence: CASSSNRGQETQYF.

The chain carries TRBV7-8 and TRBJ1-2; 7 bases agree with TRBD1. The CDR3 extends over 14 amino acids. Trimming removed 5 bases from V and 5 bases from J; junction bases left unmatched: 8. Germline CDR1 reads SGHVS; CDR2 reads FQNEAQ. The CDR3, as DNA: TGTGCCAGCAGCCCCGGAGGGGGCCTTTATGGCTACACCTTC. It codes for CASSPGGGLYGYTF.